This paragraph covers one TCR beta chain sequence. This clone appeared a few times. Its recognized antigen is unknown. Per-base qualities were not stored, and no clone one base away is much larger. These data come from a study of cytomegalovirus exposure and HLA in healthy donors (dated by TCRdb to 2015 to 2018). About the study as a whole: According to an earlier analysis of a few hundred of the donors, 200 million or so T cells yielded roughly 110 million unique TCR beta sequences and roughly 280 Gb of sequence data. Roughly 310 gigabases of sequencing data and 80 million or so unique TCR sequences were included in an early release covering 550 to 650 HLA-typed donors. Among the approximately 400 genotyped donors, roughly 80% belonged to the genetic ancestry cluster associated with self-reported Caucasian donors. The study was designed to test whether signatures of past pathogen exposure could be identified by cataloging public T cell receptors. The study used immunosequencing to profile the T cell repertoires of approximately 650 subjects and linked those repertoires to cytomegalovirus serostatus. A separate validation cohort of more than 100 different subjects was used in addition to the 666-subject first cohort. To predict cytomegalovirus infection status, the study combined high-throughput TCR immunosequencing, statistical association of individual TCRs with disease status, and machine learning. To study patterns of TCR occurrence, a later analysis re-analyzed previously published TCR beta repertoires from around 670 donors and added high-resolution HLA genotyping. In the later analysis, no new phenotypic data were used to find candidate immune exposures; instead, reliance was placed on TCR beta sequences and their occurrence across donors. An earlier analysis of approximately 640 of the donors applied high-throughput TCR beta sequencing to assess whether each TCR beta V gene segment acted as functional or pseudogenic. Donor age, sex, ethnicity and CMV serostatus were collected together with the repertoire data. In a later genetic analysis, genome-wide SNP genotypes for about three fifths of the roughly 670 donors were used, and that subset was treated as a discovery cohort. Every repertoire in the discovery cohort had been generated on one and the same sequencing platform. HLA typing included class I and class II loci at four-digit resolution. The number of typed donors differed by locus: about 629-630 for A, B, C, DRB1 and DQB1; 500 to 550 for DQA1; around 580 for DPA1; and some 430 for DPB1. A handful of DR-DQ haplotypes were treated as single units for association and clustering because of strong linkage in the cohort. Among 300 to 500 genotyped donors of the cohort, an average of around 240,000 unique TCR beta nucleotide sequences was sequenced per donor, of which 15% to 20% were non-productive.

Points the paper makes about the study in general: In vitro tests confirmed that three of the cytomegalovirus-associated TCR beta chains recognize cytomegalovirus antigens. When HLA alleles, especially DR and DQ, strongly co-occurred, TCR associations were difficult to assign to individual alleles. Broadly in line with IMGT annotations, most TCR beta V segments showed up in productive rearrangements about 87% or about 30% of the time in an earlier analysis of 450 to 600 of the donors. Linkage disequilibrium might explain the correlated functional status among segregating V segments, but an unknown experimental factor could not be excluded. Compared with the approximately 710-donor mean, donors in an Asian-associated ancestry cluster had fewer N-insertions in productive TCRs, according to a later genetic analysis. Some IMGT-functional V segments, including TRBV6-2 and TRBV6-3, could not be told apart with the 87-base-pair reads, so those segments were excluded. In a later analysis, the rate of TCR association differed among HLA loci, with DRB1 alleles having the most associated TCRs and HLA-C alleles having the fewest. Because HLA typing was unavailable for some donors at each locus, only the typed subset was used in association tests. A further reported finding was that TCR beta sequences accurately predicted the HLA-A and HLA-B alleles for most subjects in the first cohort. Several of the top co-occurrence clusters appeared to be linked to parvovirus B19, influenza, CMV and Epstein-Barr virus, according to a later analysis. The classifier was reported to diagnose cytomegalovirus status with high specificity and sensitivity in both the original cohort and the validation cohort. A later genetic analysis associated a missense DCLRE1C variant with V-gene and J-gene trimming of TCR beta chains, and an independent cohort replicated the association. Specific HLA alleles were associated with some 15,000 TCR beta sequences at a false discovery rate of 0.05 in a later analysis. Most CMV-associated TCR beta chains appeared to be HLA-restricted in a later analysis, and the HLA associations seemed to be driven largely by CMV exposure. Compared with equally common non-associated chains, HLA-associated TCR beta chains in a later analysis were more clonally expanded and had lower generation probabilities. The presence/absence analyses assumed that sequencing depth was roughly uniform across donors, and that assumption may not be true. Across donors, most TCR sequences were observed very rarely, whereas some public TCRs were present in many individuals. The sequencing pipeline was judged likely to have produced a cluster of highly shared sequence variants as a technical artifact. For the cohort, immune exposure information was limited to CMV serostatus. In the study, approximately 160 TCR beta chains were listed as associated with cytomegalovirus. The earlier analysis of nearly 600 of the donors excluded seventeen rarely observed V segments, including chromosome 9 orphons, because counts were too low. It was suggested by the authors that the approach could potentially be generalized to other disease states and immunological phenotypes. The cohort was sequenced for TCR beta chains only, and without alpha or paired-chain data the features that could be detected were limited.

The cohort was made up of approximately 670 healthy bone marrow donors. All cohort members were sampled while nominally healthy, although unrecorded immune exposures were likely present. The donor was CMV seronegative and was included in the group of a few hundred seronegative cohort members. Each donor provided a peripheral blood sample, and peripheral blood mononuclear cells were used for TCR beta sequencing. The Qiagen DNeasy Blood Extraction Kit was used to extract genomic DNA from the blood cell samples. Library prep was done by the immunoSEQ multiplex PCR assay. For the multiplex PCR, a mixture combining 60 forward primers for TCR Vbeta segments and 13 reverse primers for TCR Jbeta segments was used. The CDR3 region of rearranged TCR beta genes was amplified from genomic DNA by a multiplex PCR assay. The amplified TCR beta libraries were sequenced on the Illumina HiSeq System as 87-base-pair reads. Per the source publication's procedure: In a later analysis, some 80 million unique TCR beta chains were counted across the approximately 670 repertoires, and some 10 million of these chains were shared by at least two donors. To remove PCR and sequencing errors, raw reads were error-corrected and collapsed into unique sequences using a nearest-neighbor algorithm that merged closely related sequences. CDR3 sequences were aligned to IMGT reference sequences to assign V, D and J gene segments. For a sequence to be retained, a match of at least six nucleotides to both a V gene segment and a J gene segment was required. A rearrangement was called productive if the CDR3 had no stop codons and remained in frame with V and J, and every other rearrangement was called non-productive. Following IMGT convention, CDR3 was defined as the stretch from the second conserved V-encoded cysteine up to the conserved J-encoded phenylalanine. In an earlier analysis of more than 550 of the donors, sequences lacking an unambiguous match to a single V gene segment were excluded. An earlier analysis of under 750 of the donors called V segments functional above 56.7% productive rearrangements and segregating when the between-donor standard deviation exceeded 5%. A statistical classification framework was developed to diagnose cytomegalovirus status using the catalog of TCR beta chain sequences. In a later analysis, TCR nucleotide sequences were compared against IMGT/GENE-DB human TR gene sequences so that V and J genes could be assigned. A later analysis assigned CDR3 sequences and most-parsimonious VDJ recombination scenarios with the TCRdist pipeline. In a later analysis, every TCR beta chain was defined by the combination of its CDR3 amino acid sequence and its V-gene family, and reads without a unique V-gene family were dropped. To address suspected cross-contamination and a sequencing artifact, a later analysis removed a few hundred highly shared, low-generation-probability nucleotide sequences. A later analysis calculated a clonal expansion index for each public chain from normalized within-repertoire ranks of inferred template counts. A later analysis computed generation probabilities with a VDJ recombination model fitted to out-of-frame rearrangements, and checked the results against IGoR. A later analysis scored TCR-TCR, TCR-HLA and TCR-CMV co-occurrence with hypergeometric tests, applying a repertoire-size bias correction to TCR pairs. In a later analysis, false discovery rates were estimated by permuting HLA or CMV assignments 20 times. In a later analysis, co-occurring TCRs were grouped using DBSCAN, with TCRdist sequence similarity added in when clustering inside HLA-allele-positive subsets. Repertoires with fewer than 30,000 or more than 120,000 public chains were left out of co-occurrence clustering, as were about 5 repertoires with anomalous nucleotide sharing. The table comes from immuneACCESS by way of TCRdb, which keeps in-frame sequences with V and J called. Part of the clones is missing from these tables; in studies checked, under half for an unresolved V gene and the rest for unknown reasons. The DNA was the basis for D and trimming; V, J and clone size are from that table. The sample profile shows about 98,000 clones; roughly 81% of them were found once. 1.4% to 1.5% of the sample lies in the top ten.

V is shortened by 0 bases, J by 4 bases, and the region joining them spans 12 bases. The germline V gene encodes CDR1 LGHNA and CDR2 YSLEER. Including cysteine and phenylalanine, the CDR3 has 15 amino acids. The DNA shown is the 45-base CDR3, in frame from base 1. The rearranged segments are TRBV4-3 and TRBJ2-5, with TRBD1 tentatively as D gene (6 bases match). This TCR was sampled from a man in his forties in good health and CMV-seronegative. The sample consisted of PBMCs. The nucleotide sequence is given as TGCGCCAGCAGCCAAGATACAGGGTTGGGAGAGACCCAGTACTTC. Its coded protein is CASSQDTGLGETQYF.